This TCR beta chain stems from a study of cytomegalovirus exposure and HLA in healthy donors. PCR primers comprised 60 Vbeta and 13 Jbeta primers. Profiled with immunoSEQ multiplex PCR; TCRdb holds only in-frame clones, not every one. The data contain roughly 140,000 clones, roughly 65% of them seen just once; the ten biggest clones take up almost 4.5%. The study's findings and limits: Confirmation was obtained in vitro that a few CMV-associated chains are specific for CMV antigens.

This clone was seen just once. Its antigen is still unknown. This TCR came from a man aged 55 to 70 in good health and CMV-seronegative. Sequenced material: PBMCs.

The CDR3: CASSSARLAGDANTQYF. CDR3 DNA sequence: TGTGCCAGCAGTTCCGCTCGACTAGCGGGAGATGCAAATACGCAGTATTTT. The J gene is TRBJ2-3, the V gene TRBV27; TRBD2 matches at 12 bases. Germline CDR1 reads MNHEY; CDR2 reads SMNVEV (reference sequence). Trimming cost V 4 bases and J 7 bases; bases outside gene matches: 12. The CDR3 sequence is 17 residues long.